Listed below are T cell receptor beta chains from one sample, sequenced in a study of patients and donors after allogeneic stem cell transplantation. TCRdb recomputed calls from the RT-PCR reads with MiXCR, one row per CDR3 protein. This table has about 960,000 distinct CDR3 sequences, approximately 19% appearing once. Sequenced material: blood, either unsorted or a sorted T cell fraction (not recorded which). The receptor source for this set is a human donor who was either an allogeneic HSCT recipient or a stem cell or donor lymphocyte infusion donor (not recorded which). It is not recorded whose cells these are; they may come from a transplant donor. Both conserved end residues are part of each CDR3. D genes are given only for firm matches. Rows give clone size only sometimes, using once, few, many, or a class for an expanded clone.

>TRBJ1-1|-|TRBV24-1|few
TGTGCCCCGAAGGGGAACACTGAAGCTTTCTTT
CAPKGNTEAFF
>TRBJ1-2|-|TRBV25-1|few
TGTGCCAGCAGTCCCCACGTAGCTAACTATGGCTACACCTTC
CASSPHVANYGYTF
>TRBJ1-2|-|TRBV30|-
TGTGCCTGGACCATAACCCTCCGGGCCCGCAGCGAATATGGCTACACCTTC
CAWTITLRARSEYGYTF
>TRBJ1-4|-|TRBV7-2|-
TGTGCCAGCAGCTTAGCCACAACTAATGAAAAACTGTTTTTT
CASSLATTNEKLFF
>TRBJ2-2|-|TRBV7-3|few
TGTGCCAGCAGCTTCGACCGGGGGGAGCTGTTTTTT
CASSFDRGELFF
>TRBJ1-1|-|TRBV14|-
TGTGCCAGCAGCCAAGAGTGGACAGCCAACACTGAAGCTTTCTTT
CASSQEWTANTEAFF
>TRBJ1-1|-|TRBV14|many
TGTGCCAGTCTGGAACAGGAGAACACTGAAGCTTTCTTT
CASLEQENTEAFF
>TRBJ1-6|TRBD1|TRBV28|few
TGTGCCAGCCGTTCCCTGGACAGGGACGTTTCACCCCTCCACTTT
CASRSLDRDVSPLHF
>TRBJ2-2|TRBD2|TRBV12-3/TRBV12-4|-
TGTGCCAGCAGTTTACAGCGGGGGGTCACCGGGGAGCTGTTTTTT
CASSLQRGVTGELFF
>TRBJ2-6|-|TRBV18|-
TGTGCCAGCTCACCAGAACAGGCTGGGGCCAACGTCCTGACTTTC
CASSPEQAGANVLTF
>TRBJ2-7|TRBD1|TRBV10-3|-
TGTGCCATCGCTGAAGGGGGCTTTTCCTACGAGCAGTACTTC
CAIAEGGFSYEQYF
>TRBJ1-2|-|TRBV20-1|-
TGCAGTGCCCCCAATCCCCTTTTCGATAACTATGGCTACACCTTC
CSAPNPLFDNYGYTF
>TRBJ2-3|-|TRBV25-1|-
TGTGCCAGCAGTGAAGCCAGCGGAAGCACAGATACGCAGTATTTT
CASSEASGSTDTQYF
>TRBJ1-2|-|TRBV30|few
TGTGCCTGGAGTGTACGGGCCAGGAGCGCCTATGGCTACACCTTC
CAWSVRARSAYGYTF
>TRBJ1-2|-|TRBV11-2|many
TGTGCCAGCAGCTTAAACCCAGGAAGGAGCCTCTCGTCTAACTATGGCTACACCTTC
CASSLNPGRSLSSNYGYTF
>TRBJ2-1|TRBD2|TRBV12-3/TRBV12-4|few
TGTGCCAGCAGGGGGGGACTAGCGGGGGAGTACTCCTACAATGAGCAGTTCTTC
CASRGGLAGEYSYNEQFF
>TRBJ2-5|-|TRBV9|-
TGTGCCAGCAAAAAACTAAAGACCCAAGAGACCCAGTACTTC
CASKKLKTQETQYF
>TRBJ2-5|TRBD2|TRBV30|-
TGTGCCTGGAGGACATGGGGGCTAGCGGGAGGGCCGAAGACCCAGTACTTC
CAWRTWGLAGGPKTQYF
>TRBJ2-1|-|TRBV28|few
TGTGCCAGCAGTTTCGGCAGGTTTGGCACTGAGCAGTTCTTC
CASSFGRFGTEQFF
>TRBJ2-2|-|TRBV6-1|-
TGTGCCGGGGGGGCGGGGAACGGGGAGCTGTTTTTT
CAGGAGNGELFF
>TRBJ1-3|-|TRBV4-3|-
TGCGCCAGCAAAGCCCGGCTAGGGTTCTCTGGAAACACCATATATTTT
CASKARLGFSGNTIYF
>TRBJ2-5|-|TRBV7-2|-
TGTGCCAGCAGACTGGACAGAGTCCAAGAGCCCCAGTACTTC
CASRLDRVQEPQYF
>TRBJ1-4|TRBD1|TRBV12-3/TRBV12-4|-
TGTGCCAGCAGCCTCCAGGGGGGCCCCAATGAAAAACTGTTTTTT
CASSLQGGPNEKLFF
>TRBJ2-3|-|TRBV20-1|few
TGCAGTGCTAGTAAGGGCCCCTTCCGTGCTAGCACAGATACGCAGTATTTT
CSASKGPFRASTDTQYF
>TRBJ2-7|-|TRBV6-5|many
TGTGCCAGCAGTTACGCTCTAGACAGCCACACCTTCTACGAGCAGTACTTC
CASSYALDSHTFYEQYF
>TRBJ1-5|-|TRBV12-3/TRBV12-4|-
TGTGCCAGCAGCCAAAGCGGCGTGGGGTCCAATCAGCCCCAGCATTTT
CASSQSGVGSNQPQHF
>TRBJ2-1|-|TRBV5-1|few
TGCGCCAGCAGCTCGGGACTGGATTCCTACAATGAGCAGTTCTTC
CASSSGLDSYNEQFF
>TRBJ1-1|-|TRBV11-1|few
TGTGCCAGCAGCTTAGGGGCACCGACGACAGGAAAGAACACTGAAGCTTTCTTT
CASSLGAPTTGKNTEAFF
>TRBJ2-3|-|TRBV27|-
TGTGCCAGCAGTTTGCGAGTTGGGTTCCCAGATACGCAGTATTTT
CASSLRVGFPDTQYF
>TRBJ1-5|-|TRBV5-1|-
TGCGCCAGCAGCACAGGGTCCGATCAGCCCCAGCATTTT
CASSTGSDQPQHF
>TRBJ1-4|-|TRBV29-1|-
TGCAGCGTTGGCGGGGCAACTAATGAAAAACTGTTTTTT
CSVGGATNEKLFF
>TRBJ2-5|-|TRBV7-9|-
TGTGCCAGCAGCCTAGCCGAGACCAAAGAGACCCAGTACTTC
CASSLAETKETQYF
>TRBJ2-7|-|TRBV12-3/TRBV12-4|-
TGTGCCAGCAGTTTTGGACCCGACGGCTACGAGCAGTACTTC
CASSFGPDGYEQYF
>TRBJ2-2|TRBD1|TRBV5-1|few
TGCGCCAGCAGCGCGGACAGGGGGGCGACCGGGGAGCTGTTTTTT
CASSADRGATGELFF
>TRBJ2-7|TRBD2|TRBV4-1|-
TGCGCCAGCAGCCAAGGACTAGCGGGAGACAAAACTTACGAGCAGTACTTC
CASSQGLAGDKTYEQYF
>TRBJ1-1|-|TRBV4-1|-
TGCGCCAGCAGCCAAGAGTTCACGAACACTGAAGCTTTCTTT
CASSQEFTNTEAFF
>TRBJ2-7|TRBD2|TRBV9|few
TGTGCCAGCAGCCAGGGAGGGGAGTTCTCCTACGAGCAGTACTTC
CASSQGGEFSYEQYF
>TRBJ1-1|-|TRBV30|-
TGTGCCTGGAGTGTGGGACCCCGGGGCGCGTACACTGAAGCTTTCTTT
CAWSVGPRGAYTEAFF
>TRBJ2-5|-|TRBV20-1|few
TGCAGTGCTAGGGGAAGGGCTAGCCAAGAGACCCAGTACTTC
CSARGRASQETQYF
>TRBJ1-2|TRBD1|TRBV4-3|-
TGCGCCAGCAGCCAAGATGGGGACAGGGAAGGCTACACCTTC
CASSQDGDREGYTF
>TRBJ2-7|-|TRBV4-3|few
TGCGCCAGCAGCCAAAACAGGGAATCCTACGAGCAGTACTTC
CASSQNRESYEQYF
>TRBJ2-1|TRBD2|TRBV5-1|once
TGCGCCAGCAGCTTGGCCGGAGGTAGCGGGGGTGGGAGGACCTACAATGAGCAGTTCTTC
CASSLAGGSGGGRTYNEQFF
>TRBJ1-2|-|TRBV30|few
TGTGCCTGGAGTGATGGCTATGGCTACACCTTC
CAWSDGYGYTF
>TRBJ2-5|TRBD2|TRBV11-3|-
TGTGCCAGCAGCCACCCTAGCGGTCAAGAGACCCAGTACTTC
CASSHPSGQETQYF
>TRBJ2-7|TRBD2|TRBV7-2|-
TGTGCCAGCAGCTCTAGCGGGGGGGCCGGCCTACACGAGCAGTACTTC
CASSSSGGAGLHEQYF
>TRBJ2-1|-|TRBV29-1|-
TGCAGCGCCTTTATGGATAGAAATGAGCAGTTCTTC
CSAFMDRNEQFF
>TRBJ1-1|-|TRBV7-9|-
TGTGCCAGCAGCTTAAGTACGGGAGGGGTCACTGAAGCTTTCTTT
CASSLSTGGVTEAFF
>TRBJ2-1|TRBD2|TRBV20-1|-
TGCAGTGCTAGTAGCCGCCTAGCGGGAGGGAAGGATGAGCAGTTCTTC
CSASSRLAGGKDEQFF
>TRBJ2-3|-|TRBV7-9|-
TGTGCCAGCAGCCCAAGTAGGGGCCTACCCCAAGATACGCAGTATTTT
CASSPSRGLPQDTQYF
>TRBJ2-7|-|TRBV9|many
TGTGCCAGCAGCGTAGGTACTACCTACGAGCAGTACTTC
CASSVGTTYEQYF
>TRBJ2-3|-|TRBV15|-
TGTGCCACCAGCAGACCACTCGGCCCAAGGGGCACAGATACGCAGTATTTT
CATSRPLGPRGTDTQYF
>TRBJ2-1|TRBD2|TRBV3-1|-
TGTGCCAGCAGCCCCGGGCGACTAGCCCGCAATGAGCAGTTCTTC
CASSPGRLARNEQFF
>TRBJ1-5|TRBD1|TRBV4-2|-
TGTGCCAGCAGCCATACAGGGGGCATGGATCAGCCCCAGCATTTT
CASSHTGGMDQPQHF
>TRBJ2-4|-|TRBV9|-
TGTGCCAGCAGCGCGTGGGGGGCGAGGACCAAAAACATTCAGTACTTC
CASSAWGARTKNIQYF